The 7 T cell receptor beta chains listed next were all sequenced from one sample in a study of T cell repertoires in cytomegalovirus infection. No antigen is known for these receptors. TCRdb analysed the reads with MiXCR anew, one entry per CDR3 protein. The table lists some 900,000 distinct CDR3 sequences, less than 35% of them singletons. Sample: cultured CD8+ T cells from PBMCs, taken from culture after CMV antigen stimulation. The receptors originated from a human donor in good health (CMV status not recorded). Some clones in this sample may be carry-over from other donors' samples.

This clonotype was recorded a few times. The genes are TRBV14 and TRBJ2-7; 8 bases agree with TRBD1. V dropped 3 bases and J dropped 0; count of bases not matched to a gene: 1. This CDR3 contains 14 residues. Germline-derived CDR1 and CDR2 are SGHDN and FVKESK. The CDR3 loop is CASSQTGVSYEQYF. The CDR3, as DNA: TGTGCCAGCAGCCAGACAGGGGTCTCCTACGAGCAGTACTTC.

The table lists this clonotype with a few counts. The CDR3 sequence: CASSLDGGVGYGYTF. DNA of the CDR3: TGCGCCAGCAGCTTGGATGGGGGAGTTGGCTATGGCTACACCTTC. The chain uses TRBV5-1 and TRBJ1-2, with a weak D call TRBD1 (5 bases). With 0 bases removed from V and 4 bases from J, the gap between germline ends came to 13 bases. Germline V CDR1 and CDR2: SGHRS, YFSETQ. CDR3 size: 15 residues.

This clonotype was counted ten times or more. V is TRBV7-8 and J is TRBJ1-2; D unclear. V lost 0 bases to trimming and J lost 2 bases, with 13 bases between them. The CDR3 loop spans 16 amino acids. CDR1 and CDR2 from the germline V gene are SGHVS and FQNEAQ. The CDR3 coding sequence is TGTGCCAGCAGCTTAGCGGCGTTCACCGGGAACTATGGCTACACCTTC. It specifies CASSLAAFTGNYGYTF.

This clonotype has at least ten counts. The chain employs TRBV12-3 or TRBV12-4 and TRBJ1-1; TRBD1 might be the D (5 bases). The CDR3 consists of 17 residues. Trimming left V 2 bases short and J 5 bases short, with 21 bases between. The CDR3 sequence: CASSLTDLSREGTEAFF. In DNA form, the CDR3 reads TGTGCCAGCAGTTTAACCGATCTCAGCAGGGAGGGTACTGAAGCTTTCTTT.

This clonotype was seen a handful of times. V and J are TRBV2 and TRBJ2-1, with TRBD2 matching 9 bases. Looked up from germline, CDR1 is SNHLY and CDR2 is FYNNEI. V gave up 8 bases and J gave up 5 bases; unmatched junction bases: 10. The length of the CDR3 is 15 residues. The CDR3, as DNA: TGTGCCAGCGGCGTTCCTAGCGGGGCTAACAATGAGCAGTTCTTC. This sequence encodes CASGVPSGANNEQFF.

This clonotype was seen at least ten times. The chain has TRBV7-6 and TRBJ2-1; 11 positions match TRBD2. The CDR3 runs to 16 residues. Germline V gene sequence: CDR1 SGHVS, CDR2 FNYEAQ. The junction had 7 bases not matched to a gene; V was cut back by 1 base and J by 8 bases. CDR3 amino acids: CASSLVAGGPSDEQFF. The DNA for the CDR3 is TGTGCCAGCAGCTTAGTAGCGGGGGGGCCTTCGGATGAGCAGTTCTTC.

The J gene is TRBJ2-5, the V gene TRBV4-3; D uncertain. Germline CDR1 is LGHNA and CDR2 is YSLEER. This CDR3 region has 16 residues. The V and J ends lost 0 bases and 5 bases respectively, with 16 bases between them. CDR3 in amino acids: CASSQDLGSPPETQYF. In nucleotides, the CDR3 is TGCGCCAGCAGCCAAGATCTCGGCTCCCCTCCCGAGACCCAGTACTTC.